Below, 7 T cell receptor beta chains from the same sample are listed, as sequenced in a study of T cells in Graves' hyperthyroidism and ophthalmopathy. Template material for amplifying TCR beta CDR3 regions consisted of RNA transcripts. Carried out on the TCR CDR3, a first-round RT-PCR used the HTBI primer set. Via MiXCR, TCRdb re-called the multiplex PCR reads, giving one row per CDR3 protein. The table has some 570,000 distinct CDR3 sequences, 13% to 15% seen once. The sample consisted of blood. Every receptor here comes from a woman aged 18 to 35 with Graves' ophthalmopathy.

This clonotype was counted at least ten times. The chain links TRBV12-3 or TRBV12-4 to TRBJ1-1, with 7 bases matching TRBD1. CDR3 size: 11 residues. V lost 6 bases, J lost 8 bases, and 3 bases stayed unmatched. CDR3 nucleotides: TGTGCCAGCAGGTTGGACAGGGAAGCTTTCTTT. Protein sequence: CASRLDREAFF.

This chain uses TRBV28 with TRBJ1-2; no firm D call. The CDR3 consists of 12 residues. Germline CDR1 reads MDHEN; CDR2 reads SYDVKM. The V end lost 7 bases, the J end lost 1 base, and 7 bases lay between the germline ends. CDR3 loop: CASTQYNYGYTF. The CDR3 DNA reads as TGTGCCAGCACACAATATAACTATGGCTACACCTTC.

This clonotype has a count of ten or more. The V and J genes are TRBV11-2 and TRBJ2-1; 7 nucleotides line up with TRBD2. CDR1 and CDR2 (germline): SGHAT, FQNNGV. There are 14 residues in the CDR3. V was clipped by 5 bases and J by 4 bases; unmatched bases: 5. In nucleotides, the CDR3 is TGTGCCAGCAGCCCACTGGGGGGGTACAATGAGCAGTTCTTC. Its translation: CASSPLGGYNEQFF.

This clonotype was detected a few times. The chain recombines TRBV29-1 with TRBJ1-2; possible D gene TRBD1, 5 bases. Trimming shortened V by 2 bases and J by 5 bases, and 15 bases separated the two germline ends. This CDR3 is 14 amino acids long. The germline gives CDR1 SQVTM, CDR2 ANQGSEA. CDR3 coding DNA: TGCAGCGTTGAATATCCCCAGGGCGAGTATGGCTACACCTTC. It yields the protein CSVEYPQGEYGYTF.

This clonotype was counted at least ten times. The chain employs TRBV27 and TRBJ1-2; 9 nucleotides match TRBD1. This CDR3 has 14 residues. Germline V gene sequence: CDR1 MNHEY, CDR2 SMNVEV (reference sequence). The V segment lost 6 bases and the J segment 8 bases; nucleotides outside the gene matches: 10. CDR3 nucleotide sequence: TGTGCCAGCAGACACACAGGGGGCTTTGAAGGCTACACCTTC. It translates to CASRHTGGFEGYTF.

This clonotype was observed many times. The chain carries TRBV20-1 and TRBJ2-5, with 8 bases lining up with TRBD1. Trimming took 2 bases from V and 7 from J; bases not matched to a gene: 9. This CDR3 comprises 14 residues. CDR1 is DFQATT and CDR2 is SNEGSKA in the germline V gene (reference sequence). The CDR3 coding sequence is TGCAGTGCTAGACGGGACAGGTCGTTAGGGACCCAGTACTTC. Encoded protein: CSARRDRSLGTQYF.

The table lists this clonotype with a few counts. The rearrangement links TRBV6-1 to TRBJ1-1; weak D call: TRBD1 (6 bases). The CDR3 is 14 amino acids. V lost 3 bases to trimming and J lost 1 base, with 9 bases between them. CDR1 and CDR2 from the germline V gene are MNHNS and SASEGT. The CDR3 nucleotides read TGTGCCAGCAGTGATCAGGGGTCGAACACTGAAGCTTTCTTT. Its translation: CASSDQGSNTEAFF.